The 23 T cell receptor beta chains reported below all come from one sample, sequenced in a study of cytomegalovirus exposure and HLA in healthy donors. PCR was performed using 60 Vbeta and 13 Jbeta primers. Repertoires were generated with immunoSEQ multiplex PCR, while TCRdb's copy carries only in-frame clones and drops some. This repertoire shows some 240,000 clones, around 73% found once; its top ten account for about 3.8%. The sequenced sample was PBMCs. Every receptor here comes from a male donor in good health and CMV-seronegative.

This clone was seen a few times. This chain joins TRBV2 and TRBJ1-1; D not certain. Per the germline V gene, CDR1 is SNHLY and CDR2 is FYNNEI. The CDR3 is 14 amino acids. The V end was cut by 7 bases, the J end by 0 bases, with 12 bases between. In nucleotides, the CDR3 is TGTGCCAGCACACTAGAGGCGATGAACACTGAAGCTTTCTTT. It codes for CASTLEAMNTEAFF.

This clone was counted a single time. The rearrangement links TRBV13 to TRBJ2-2, with D perhaps matching TRBD1 (7 bases). Deletions cut 2 bases from V and 7 bases from J, with 11 bases between. The germline gives CDR1 PRHDT, CDR2 FYEKMQ (reference sequence). CDR3 size: 14 residues. The CDR3 is CASSLRGRDGELFF. The CDR3 bases are TGTGCCAGCAGCTTAAGGGGGCGGGACGGGGAGCTGTTTTTT.

This clone was counted a few times. The chain uses TRBV6-6 and TRBJ2-7; TRBD1 matches at 7 bases. The trim removed 6 bases at V and 3 bases at J, leaving 8 bases unmatched. There are 14 residues in the CDR3. The germline V gene encodes CDR1 MNHNY and CDR2 SVGAGI (reference sequence). DNA for the CDR3: TGTGCCAGCAGGGAACATAGGGACAGCTACGAGCAGTACTTC. Encoded protein: CASREHRDSYEQYF.

In its sample, this clone was seen a few times. The CDR3 reads CAISIEPNEKLFF. DNA for the CDR3: TGTGCCATCAGCATCGAGCCTAATGAAAAACTGTTTTTT. The V call is TRBV10-3, the J call TRBJ1-4; no firm D call. In germline, CDR1 is ENHRY, CDR2 SYGVKD. The CDR3 totals 13 residues. Trimming pared 6 bases from V and 3 bases from J, leaving 8 bases between.

The CDR3, as DNA: TGTGCCAGCAGTCGCGCCGCGAACACCGGGGAGCTGTTTTTT. This translates into CASSRAANTGELFF. The chain carries TRBV6-4 and TRBJ2-2; no reliable D call. Germline CDR1 is MRHNA and CDR2 is SNTAGT. There are 14 residues in the CDR3. V was shortened by 5 bases and J by 0 bases, with 7 bases between the two germline ends.

The genes are TRBV6-4 and TRBJ2-1; maybe TRBD2 (6 bases). There are 17 residues in the CDR3. CDR1 is MRHNA, CDR2 SNTAGT, per germline. Deletions cut 6 bases from V and 2 bases from J, with 20 bases between. The CDR3 DNA sequence: TGTGCCAGCAGCCCGGTGATGGGCGCGGGAACCTACAATGAGCAGTTCTTC. It yields the protein CASSPVMGAGTYNEQFF.

This clone appeared a few times. This chain's CDR3 is CASSLRGRTNTGELFF. The CDR3 DNA sequence: TGTGCCAGCAGCTTACGCGGGAGGACGAACACCGGGGAGCTGTTTTTT. The chain combines TRBV7-9 with TRBJ2-2; 8 positions agree with TRBD2. The junction had 2 bases not matched to a gene; V was cut back by 2 bases and J by 0 bases. The CDR3 is made up of 16 amino acids. Germline values: CDR1 SEHNR, CDR2 FQNEAQ (reference sequence). Drawing the rest from reference TRBV7-9 and TRBJ2-2, the complete variable domain is DTGVSQNPRHKITKRGQNVTFRCDPISEHNRLYWYRQTLGQGPEFLTYFQNEAQLEKSRLLSDRFSAERPKGSFSTLEIQRTEQGDSAMYLCASSLRGRTNTGELFFGEGSRLTVL.

The chain has TRBV15 and TRBJ2-1; D may be TRBD2 (6 bases). CDR1 and CDR2 from the germline V gene are LNHNV and YYDKDF (reference sequence). Trimming took 4 bases from V and 8 from J, leaving 21 bases between them. CDR3 length: 16 amino acids. The CDR3 DNA sequence: TGTGCCACCAGCACCCGAAGCCGGGACTTATTAGATGAGCAGTTCTTC. It codes for CATSTRSRDLLDEQFF.

J is TRBJ1-5 and V is TRBV19; TRBD1 agrees at 10 bases. The length of the CDR3 is 14 residues. Germline CDR1 LNHDA, CDR2 SQIVND (reference sequence). V shed 5 bases, J shed 5 bases, and the junction held 3 bases outside the gene matches. CDR3 DNA sequence: TGTGCCAGTAGTGGGACAGGGGCTTATCAGCCCCAGCATTTT. Protein sequence: CASSGTGAYQPQHF.

The rearrangement links TRBV27 to TRBJ1-1; 7 bases fit TRBD1. The CDR3 covers 13 residues. The trim removed 3 bases at V and 7 bases at J, leaving 5 bases unmatched. Germline V gives CDR1 MNHEY, CDR2 SMNVEV (reference sequence). The CDR3 nucleotides are TGTGCCAGCAGTTTTCGGGACAGCAATGAAGCTTTCTTT. Its protein product is CASSFRDSNEAFF.

This clone came up once. The chain uses TRBV28 and TRBJ1-5, with a tentative D call TRBD1 (5 bases). CDR3 length equals 12 residues. The V end was cut by 8 bases, the J end by 7 bases, with 12 bases between. The germline V gene encodes CDR1 MDHEN and CDR2 SYDVKM. The CDR3 bases are TGTGCCAGCTTTCCGGGGGGACAGCCCCAGCATTTT. It translates to CASFPGGQPQHF.

The chain has TRBV2 and TRBJ2-1, with 9 bases that match TRBD2. The V gene end was trimmed by 4 bases and the J gene end by 11 bases; junction bases not matched to a gene: 3. Germline V CDR1 and CDR2: SNHLY, FYNNEI. This CDR3 comprises 12 residues. The CDR3, as DNA: TGTGCCAGCAGTGGTCCTAGCGGGAAGCAGTTCTTC. Encoded protein: CASSGPSGKQFF.

The CDR3 nucleotides read TGCAGCGTTGACAGGGCCTCCTACAATGAGCAGTTCTTC. This sequence encodes CSVDRASYNEQFF. The chain links TRBV29-1 to TRBJ2-1; D may be TRBD1 (5 bases). Trimming pared 3 bases from V and 0 bases from J, leaving 6 bases between. CDR3 length: 13 residues. Germline CDR1 and CDR2: SQVTM and ANQGSEA.

This sequence joins TRBV12-5 and TRBJ2-1, with TRBD2 as a possible D gene (6 bases). Germline loops: CDR1 LGHNT, CDR2 FRNRAP. V dropped 7 bases and J dropped 1 base, with 11 bases sitting between them. The length of the CDR3 is 14 residues. The CDR3: CASAPRGSYNEQFF. The CDR3 region has the DNA TGTGCTAGTGCCCCCCGGGGGTCCTACAATGAGCAGTTCTTC.

The V and J genes are TRBV25-1 and TRBJ1-2; the match to TRBD1 covers 9 bases. The CDR3 runs 15 residues. V lost 4 bases, J lost 2 bases, and 5 bases stayed unmatched. The V gene's germline CDR1 is MGHDK and CDR2 SYGVNS. CDR3 DNA: TGTGCCAGCAGTGCCGCCGGGACAGGGAACTATGGCTACACCTTC. Protein: CASSAAGTGNYGYTF.

This chain uses TRBV7-9 with TRBJ2-7; 9 bases match TRBD1. The CDR3 is 14 residues long. Germline V lookup: CDR1 SEHNR, CDR2 FQNEAQ (reference sequence). The trim removed 4 bases at V and 4 bases at J, leaving 5 bases unmatched. The CDR3 sequence: CASSSGTGLYEQYF. Here the CDR3 DNA reads TGTGCCAGCAGCTCCGGGACAGGGTTGTACGAGCAGTACTTC.

The table lists this clone with a count of one. This chain connects TRBV5-6 to TRBJ2-7, with unresolved D. V was clipped by 0 bases and J by 3 bases, with 7 bases between them. The CDR3 runs to 13 residues. CDR1 is SGHDT, CDR2 YYEEEE, per germline. CDR3 in DNA: TGTGCCAGCAGCTTGGGCGCCGGCTACGAGCAGTACTTC. Translation gives CASSLGAGYEQYF.

The gene calls are TRBV2 and TRBJ2-2; D not resolved. This CDR3 contains 13 residues. Germline CDR1 and CDR2: SNHLY and FYNNEI. Deletions cut 2 bases from V and 6 bases from J, with 7 bases between. The CDR3 coding sequence is TGTGCCAGCAGTGAATTGTGGCCCGGGGAGCTGTTTTTT. Translating gives CASSELWPGELFF.

The chain carries TRBV30 and TRBJ1-2, with a tentative D call TRBD1 (6 bases). Germline V gene sequence: CDR1 GTSNPN, CDR2 SVGIG (reference sequence). Between the trimmed V and J ends, which lost 4 bases and 8 bases, there was a span of 11 bases. This CDR3 comprises 11 residues. The CDR3 loop is CAWNRDHGYTF. The CDR3, as DNA: TGTGCCTGGAACAGGGACCACGGCTACACCTTC.

Of note for this clone: This specimen includes other DNA sequences encoding the same CDR3. The V gene is TRBV28, the J gene TRBJ1-5; possible D gene TRBD1, 5 bases. CDR3 length: 14 amino acids. Germline CDR1 reads MDHEN; CDR2 reads SYDVKM. Trimming removed 6 bases at V and 0 bases at J, with 9 bases between. The CDR3 here is CASSPDSSNQPQHF. The CDR3 nucleotides read TGTGCCAGCAGCCCTGACAGTAGCAATCAGCCCCAGCATTTT.

The chain is built from TRBV19 and TRBJ2-1; D remains ambiguous. CDR1 and CDR2 (germline): LNHDA, SQIVND (reference sequence). This CDR3 has 16 residues. Trimming took off 4 bases at V and 0 bases at J, with 13 bases between the two ends. The CDR3 DNA sequence: TGTGCCAGTAGTACGGGTCTCCTCGGCTCCTACAATGAGCAGTTCTTC. It is translated as CASSTGLLGSYNEQFF.

CDR3 coding DNA: TGCGCCAGCAGCGCGGGTCTACGGAACGAGCAGTACTTC. It yields the protein CASSAGLRNEQYF. The chain is built from TRBV10-1 and TRBJ2-7; TRBD2 might be the D (5 bases). CDR1 and CDR2 from the germline V gene are WNHNN and SYGVQD (reference sequence). V was trimmed by 6 bases and J by 5 bases, leaving 14 bases between them. CDR3 length equals 13 residues.

The V gene is TRBV19, the J gene TRBJ1-2, with a possible D match to TRBD1 (5 bases). From germline, CDR1 is LNHDA and CDR2 SQIVND (reference sequence). Trimming shortened V by 6 bases and J by 8 bases, and 13 bases separated the two germline ends. The CDR3 loop spans 12 amino acids. CDR3 amino acids: CASSLTGSGYTF. The DNA of the CDR3 is TGTGCCAGTAGCCTTACAGGATCCGGCTACACCTTC.